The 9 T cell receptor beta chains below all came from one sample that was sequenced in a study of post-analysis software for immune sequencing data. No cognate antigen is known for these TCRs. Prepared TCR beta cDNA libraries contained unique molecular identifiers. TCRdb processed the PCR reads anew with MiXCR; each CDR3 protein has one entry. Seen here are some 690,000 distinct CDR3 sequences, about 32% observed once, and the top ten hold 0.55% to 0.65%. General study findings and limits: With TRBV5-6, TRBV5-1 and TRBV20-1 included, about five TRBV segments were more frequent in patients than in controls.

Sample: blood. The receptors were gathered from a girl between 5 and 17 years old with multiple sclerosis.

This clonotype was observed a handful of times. The CDR3 nucleotides are TGTGCCAGCAGCTCCAATGCAGGGGAGCAGTTCTTC. Protein sequence: CASSSNAGEQFF. The chain has TRBV7-6 and TRBJ2-1; D might be TRBD1 (5 bases). Germline CDR1 reads SGHVS; CDR2 reads FNYEAQ. The CDR3 totals 12 residues. Trimming left V 4 bases short and J 10 bases short, with 11 bases between.

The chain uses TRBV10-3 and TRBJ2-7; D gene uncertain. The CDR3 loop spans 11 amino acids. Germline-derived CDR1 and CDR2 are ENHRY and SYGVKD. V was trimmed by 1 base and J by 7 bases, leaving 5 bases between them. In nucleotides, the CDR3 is TGTGCCATCAGTGAGTTCAATGAGCAGTACTTC. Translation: CAISEFNEQYF.

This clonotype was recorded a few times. The CDR3 bases are TGTGGGGAAACCGGGACAGGGGACGAGCAGTACTTC. Encoded protein: CGETGTGDEQYF. The rearrangement uses TRBV10-3 and TRBJ2-7, with TRBD1 identical over 10 bases. The CDR3 spans 12 residues. Germline V gene lookup returns CDR1 ENHRY and CDR2 SYGVKD.

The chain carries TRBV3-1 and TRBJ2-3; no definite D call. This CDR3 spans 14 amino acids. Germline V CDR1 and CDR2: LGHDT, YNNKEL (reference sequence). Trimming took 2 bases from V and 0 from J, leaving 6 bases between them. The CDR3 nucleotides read TGTGCCAGCAGCCAATACGGAAGCACAGATACGCAGTATTTT. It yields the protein CASSQYGSTDTQYF.

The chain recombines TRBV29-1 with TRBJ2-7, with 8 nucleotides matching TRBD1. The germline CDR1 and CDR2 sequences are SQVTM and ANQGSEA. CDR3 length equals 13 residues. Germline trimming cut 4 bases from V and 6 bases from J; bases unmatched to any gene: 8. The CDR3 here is CSVVRQGAGEQYF. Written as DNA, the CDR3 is TGCAGCGTTGTGAGGCAGGGGGCTGGCGAGCAGTACTTC.

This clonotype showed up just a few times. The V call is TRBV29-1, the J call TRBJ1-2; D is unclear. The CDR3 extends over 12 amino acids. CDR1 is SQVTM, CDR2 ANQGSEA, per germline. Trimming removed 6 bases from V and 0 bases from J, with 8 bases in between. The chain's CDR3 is CSVADTNYGYTF. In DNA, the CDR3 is TGCAGCGTCGCCGACACTAACTATGGCTACACCTTC.

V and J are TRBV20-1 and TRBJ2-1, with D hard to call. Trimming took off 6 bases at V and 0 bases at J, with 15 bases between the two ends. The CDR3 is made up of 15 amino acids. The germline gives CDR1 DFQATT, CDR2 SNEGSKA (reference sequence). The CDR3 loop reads CSARRYLGSYNEQFF. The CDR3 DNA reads TGCAGTGCGAGACGGTATTTGGGCTCCTACAATGAGCAGTTCTTC.

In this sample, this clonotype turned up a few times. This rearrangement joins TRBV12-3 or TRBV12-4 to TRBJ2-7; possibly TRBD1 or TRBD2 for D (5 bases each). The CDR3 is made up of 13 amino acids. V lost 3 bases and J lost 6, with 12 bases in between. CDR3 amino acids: CASSFRDGTEQYF. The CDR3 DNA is TGTGCCAGCAGTTTCCGGGACGGTACCGAGCAGTACTTC.

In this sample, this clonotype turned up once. In DNA form, the CDR3 reads TGCAGTGCTAGGTATCTGAATGAGCAGTTCTTC. It encodes CSARYLNEQFF. The rearrangement links TRBV20-1 to TRBJ2-1; D call uncertain. The CDR3 runs 11 residues. V was cut by 3 bases and J by 7 bases, with 7 bases left in between. CDR1 DFQATT and CDR2 SNEGSKA come from the germline V gene (reference sequence).